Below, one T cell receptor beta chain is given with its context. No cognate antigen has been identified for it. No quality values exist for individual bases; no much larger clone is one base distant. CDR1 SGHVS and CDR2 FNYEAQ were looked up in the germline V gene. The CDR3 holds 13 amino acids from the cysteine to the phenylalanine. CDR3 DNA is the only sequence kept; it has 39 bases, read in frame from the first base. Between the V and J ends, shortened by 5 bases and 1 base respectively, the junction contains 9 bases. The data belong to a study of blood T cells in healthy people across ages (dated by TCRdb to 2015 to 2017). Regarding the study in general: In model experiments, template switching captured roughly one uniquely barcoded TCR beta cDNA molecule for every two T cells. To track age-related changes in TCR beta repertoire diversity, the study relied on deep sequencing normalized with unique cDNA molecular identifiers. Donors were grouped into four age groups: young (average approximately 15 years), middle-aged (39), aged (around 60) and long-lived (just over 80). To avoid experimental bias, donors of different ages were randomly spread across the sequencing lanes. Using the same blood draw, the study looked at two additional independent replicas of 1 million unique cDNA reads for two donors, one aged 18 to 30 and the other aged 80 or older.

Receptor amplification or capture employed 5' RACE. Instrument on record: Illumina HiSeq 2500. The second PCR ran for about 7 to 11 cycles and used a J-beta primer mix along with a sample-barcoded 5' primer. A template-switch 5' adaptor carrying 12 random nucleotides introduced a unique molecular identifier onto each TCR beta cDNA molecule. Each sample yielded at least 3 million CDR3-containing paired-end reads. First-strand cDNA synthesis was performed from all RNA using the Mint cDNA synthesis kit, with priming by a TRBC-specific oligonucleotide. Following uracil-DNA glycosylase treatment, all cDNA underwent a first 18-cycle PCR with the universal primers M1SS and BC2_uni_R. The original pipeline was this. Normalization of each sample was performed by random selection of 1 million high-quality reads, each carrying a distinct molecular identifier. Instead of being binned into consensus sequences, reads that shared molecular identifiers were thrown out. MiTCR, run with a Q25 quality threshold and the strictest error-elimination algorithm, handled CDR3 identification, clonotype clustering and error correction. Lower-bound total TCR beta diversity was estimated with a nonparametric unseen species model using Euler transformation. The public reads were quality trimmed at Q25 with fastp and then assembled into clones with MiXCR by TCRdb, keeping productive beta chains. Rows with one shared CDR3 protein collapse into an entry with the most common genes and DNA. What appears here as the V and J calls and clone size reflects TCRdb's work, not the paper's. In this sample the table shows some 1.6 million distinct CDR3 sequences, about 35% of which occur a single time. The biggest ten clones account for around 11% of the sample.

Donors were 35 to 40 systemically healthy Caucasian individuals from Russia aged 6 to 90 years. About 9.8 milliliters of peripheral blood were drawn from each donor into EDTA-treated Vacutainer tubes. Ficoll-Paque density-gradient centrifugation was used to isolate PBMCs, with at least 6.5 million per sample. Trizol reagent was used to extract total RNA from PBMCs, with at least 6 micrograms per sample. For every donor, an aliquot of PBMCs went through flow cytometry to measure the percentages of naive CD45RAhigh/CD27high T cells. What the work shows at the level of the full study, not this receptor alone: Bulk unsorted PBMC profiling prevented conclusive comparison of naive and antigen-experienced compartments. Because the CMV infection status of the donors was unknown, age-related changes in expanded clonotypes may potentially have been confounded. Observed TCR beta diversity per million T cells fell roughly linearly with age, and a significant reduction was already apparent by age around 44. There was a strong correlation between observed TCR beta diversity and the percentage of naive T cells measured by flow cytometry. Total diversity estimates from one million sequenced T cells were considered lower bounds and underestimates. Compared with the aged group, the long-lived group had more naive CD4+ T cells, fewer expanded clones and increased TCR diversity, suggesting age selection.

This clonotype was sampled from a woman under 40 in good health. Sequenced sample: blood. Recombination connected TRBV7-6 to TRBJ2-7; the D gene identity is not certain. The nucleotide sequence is TGTGCCAGCAGCACCGAGGATTCCTACGAGCAGTACTTC. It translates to CASSTEDSYEQYF.